Listed here are 2 T cell receptor beta chains from one sample, sequenced in a study of blood T cell repertoires in COVID-19. Clones were read by immunoSEQ multiplex PCR, and TCRdb kept only the in-frame ones, dropping some. Here the sample spans about 47,000 clones, just under 70% being singletons. Source material: peripheral blood. The receptors were gathered from an elderly man with acute or convalescent COVID-19.

V and J are TRBV5-8 and TRBJ2-2; D uncertain. The CDR3 is made up of 14 amino acids. CDR1 and CDR2 (germline): SGHTS, YDEGEE. V lost 5 bases and J lost 6, with 14 bases in between. Here the CDR3 reads CASRARQLAGELFF. The DNA for the CDR3 is TGTGCCAGCAGGGCCCGCCAATTGGCCGGGGAGCTGTTTTTT.

In its sample, this clone was seen a few times. The chain carries TRBV30 and TRBJ2-7; 15 positions match TRBD2. Germline CDR1 is GTSNPN and CDR2 is SVGIG (reference sequence). This CDR3 spans 15 amino acids. V gave up 2 bases and J gave up 6 bases; unmatched junction bases: 5. CDR3 DNA: TGTGCCTGGAGTCAAAAGGGACTAGCGGGAGGCGAGCAGTACTTC. This sequence encodes CAWSQKGLAGGEQYF.